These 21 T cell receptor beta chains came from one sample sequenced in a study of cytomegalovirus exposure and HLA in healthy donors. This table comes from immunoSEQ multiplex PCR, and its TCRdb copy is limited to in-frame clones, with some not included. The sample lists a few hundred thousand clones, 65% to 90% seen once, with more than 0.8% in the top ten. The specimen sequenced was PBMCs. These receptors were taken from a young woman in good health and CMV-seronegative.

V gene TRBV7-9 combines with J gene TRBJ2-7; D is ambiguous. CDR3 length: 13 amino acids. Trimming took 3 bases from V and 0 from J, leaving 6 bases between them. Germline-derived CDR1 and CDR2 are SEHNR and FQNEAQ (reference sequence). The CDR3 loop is CASSLYSSYEQYF. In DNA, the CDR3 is TGTGCCAGCAGCTTGTATAGCTCCTACGAGCAGTACTTC.

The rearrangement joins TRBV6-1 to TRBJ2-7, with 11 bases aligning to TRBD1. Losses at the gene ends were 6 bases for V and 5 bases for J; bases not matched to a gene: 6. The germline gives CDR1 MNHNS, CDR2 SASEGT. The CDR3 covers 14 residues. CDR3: CASRGQGARNEQYF. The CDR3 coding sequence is TGTGCCAGCAGAGGACAGGGGGCTCGGAACGAGCAGTACTTC.

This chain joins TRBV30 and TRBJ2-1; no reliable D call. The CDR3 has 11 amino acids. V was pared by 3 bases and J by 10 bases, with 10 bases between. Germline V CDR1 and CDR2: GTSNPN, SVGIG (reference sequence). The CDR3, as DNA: TGTGCCTGGAGCCTCCGAGGCGAGCAGTTCTTC. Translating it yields CAWSLRGEQFF.

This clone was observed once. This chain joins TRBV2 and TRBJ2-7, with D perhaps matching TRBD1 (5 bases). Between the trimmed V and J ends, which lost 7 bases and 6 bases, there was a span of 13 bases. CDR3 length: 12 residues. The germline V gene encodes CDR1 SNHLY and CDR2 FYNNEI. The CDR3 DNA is TGTGCCAGCAATTGGCAGGGTGGCGAGCAGTACTTC. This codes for CASNWQGGEQYF.

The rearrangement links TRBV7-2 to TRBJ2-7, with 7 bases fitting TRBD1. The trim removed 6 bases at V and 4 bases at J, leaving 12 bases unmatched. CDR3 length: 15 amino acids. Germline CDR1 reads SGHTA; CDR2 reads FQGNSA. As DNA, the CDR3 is TGTGCCAGCAGTTTTAATCAGGGGGAAGGGTACGAGCAGTACTTC. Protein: CASSFNQGEGYEQYF.

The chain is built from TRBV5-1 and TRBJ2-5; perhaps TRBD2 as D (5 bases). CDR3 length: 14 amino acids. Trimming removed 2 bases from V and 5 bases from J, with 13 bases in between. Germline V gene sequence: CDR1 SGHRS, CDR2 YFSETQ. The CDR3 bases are TGCGCCAGCAGCTTTCTGGGGAGAGGTGAGACCCAGTACTTC. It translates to CASSFLGRGETQYF. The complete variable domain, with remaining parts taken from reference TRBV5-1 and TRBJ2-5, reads KAGVTQTPRYLIKTRGQQVTLSCSPISGHRSVSWYQQTPGQGLQFLFEYFSETQRNKGNFPGRFSGRQFSNSRSEMNVSTLELGDSALYLCASSFLGRGETQYFGPGTRLLVL.

The CDR3 protein is CASRTFPSGGVTGELFF. For the CDR3, the DNA is TGTGCCAGCAGAACTTTCCCTAGCGGGGGTGTTACCGGGGAGCTGTTTTTT. The chain uses TRBV5-6 and TRBJ2-2; 10 bases match TRBD2. CDR1 and CDR2 from the germline V gene are SGHDT and YYEEEE. This CDR3 contains 17 residues. V lost 5 bases to trimming and J lost 5 bases; unmatched junction nucleotides: 12.

The CDR3 loop reads CASGTGTGIVQPQHF. The CDR3 DNA reads TGTGCCAGCGGTACCGGGACAGGGATTGTTCAGCCCCAGCATTTT. This rearrangement joins TRBV27 to TRBJ1-5; TRBD1 agrees at 9 bases. This CDR3 is 15 amino acids long. V gave up 8 bases and J gave up 6 bases; unmatched junction bases: 11. Per germline, CDR1 MNHEY and CDR2 SMNVEV (reference sequence).

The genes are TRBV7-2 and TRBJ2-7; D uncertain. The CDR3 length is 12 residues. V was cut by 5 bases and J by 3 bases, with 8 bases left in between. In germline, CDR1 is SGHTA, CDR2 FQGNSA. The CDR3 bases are TGTGCCAGCAGCCCGACACTCTACGAGCAGTACTTC. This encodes CASSPTLYEQYF.

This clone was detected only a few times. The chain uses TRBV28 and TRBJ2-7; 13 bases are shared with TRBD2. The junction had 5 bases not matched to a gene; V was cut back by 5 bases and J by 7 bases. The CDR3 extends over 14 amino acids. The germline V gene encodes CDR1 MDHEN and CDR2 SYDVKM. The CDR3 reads CASSPLAGGLEQYF. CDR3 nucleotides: TGTGCCAGCAGTCCACTAGCGGGAGGGCTTGAGCAGTACTTC.

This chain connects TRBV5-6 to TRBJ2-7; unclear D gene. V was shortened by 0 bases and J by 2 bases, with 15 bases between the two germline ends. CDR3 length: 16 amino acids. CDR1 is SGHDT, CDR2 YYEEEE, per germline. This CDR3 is CASSLEPLVRPYEQYF. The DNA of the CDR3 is TGTGCCAGCAGCTTGGAACCGTTAGTCCGCCCCTACGAGCAGTACTTC.

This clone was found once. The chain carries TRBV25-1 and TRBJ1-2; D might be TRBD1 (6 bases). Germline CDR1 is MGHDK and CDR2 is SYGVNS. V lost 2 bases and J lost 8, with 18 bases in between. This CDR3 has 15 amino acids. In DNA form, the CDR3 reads TGTGCCAGCAGTGAAAGTCTCGCGGGGGCTTGGGGCTACACCTTC. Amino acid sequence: CASSESLAGAWGYTF.

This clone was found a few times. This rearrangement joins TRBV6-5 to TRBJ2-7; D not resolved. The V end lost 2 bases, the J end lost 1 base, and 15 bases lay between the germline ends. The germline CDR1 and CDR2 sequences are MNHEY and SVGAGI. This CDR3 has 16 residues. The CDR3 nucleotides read TGTGCCAGCAGTTACCCCGGTCGAACAGAATCCTACGAGCAGTACTTC. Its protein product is CASSYPGRTESYEQYF.

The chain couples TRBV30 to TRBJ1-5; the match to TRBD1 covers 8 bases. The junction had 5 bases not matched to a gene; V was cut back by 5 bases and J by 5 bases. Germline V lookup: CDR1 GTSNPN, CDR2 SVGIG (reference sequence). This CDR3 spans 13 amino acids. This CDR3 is CAWGQGLHQPQHF. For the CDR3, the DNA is TGTGCCTGGGGACAGGGACTTCATCAGCCCCAGCATTTT.

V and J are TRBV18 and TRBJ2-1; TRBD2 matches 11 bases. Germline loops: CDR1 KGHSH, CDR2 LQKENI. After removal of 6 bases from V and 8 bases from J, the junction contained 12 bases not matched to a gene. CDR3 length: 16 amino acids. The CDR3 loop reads CASSPFSGGASDEQFF. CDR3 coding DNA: TGTGCCAGCTCGCCATTTAGCGGGGGGGCGTCCGATGAGCAGTTCTTC.

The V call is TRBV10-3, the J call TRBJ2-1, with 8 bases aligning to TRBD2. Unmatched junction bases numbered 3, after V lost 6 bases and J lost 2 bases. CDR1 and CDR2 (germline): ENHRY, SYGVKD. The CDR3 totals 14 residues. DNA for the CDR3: TGTGCCATCAGGGGGACTAGTCCCTACAATGAGCAGTTCTTC. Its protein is CAIRGTSPYNEQFF.

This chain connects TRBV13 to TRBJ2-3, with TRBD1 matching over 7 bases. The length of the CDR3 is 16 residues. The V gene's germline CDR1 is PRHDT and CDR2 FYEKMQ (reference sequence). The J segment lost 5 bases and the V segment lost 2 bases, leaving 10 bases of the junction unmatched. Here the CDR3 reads CASSLKLQGSGDTQYF. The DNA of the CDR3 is TGTGCCAGCAGCTTAAAACTACAGGGGTCGGGAGATACGCAGTATTTT.

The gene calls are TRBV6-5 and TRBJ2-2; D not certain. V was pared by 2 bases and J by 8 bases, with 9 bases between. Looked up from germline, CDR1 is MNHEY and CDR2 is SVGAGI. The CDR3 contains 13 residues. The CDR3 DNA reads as TGTGCCAGCAGTTACGGTCGCGATGGGGAGCTGTTTTTT. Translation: CASSYGRDGELFF.

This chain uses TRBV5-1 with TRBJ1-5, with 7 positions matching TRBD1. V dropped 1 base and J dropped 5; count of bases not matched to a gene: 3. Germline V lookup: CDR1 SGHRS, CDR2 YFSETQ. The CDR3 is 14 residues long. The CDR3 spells CASSLTGEDQPQHF. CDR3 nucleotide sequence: TGCGCCAGCAGCTTGACAGGGGAGGATCAGCCCCAGCATTTT. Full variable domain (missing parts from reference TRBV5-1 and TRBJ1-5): KAGVTQTPRYLIKTRGQQVTLSCSPISGHRSVSWYQQTPGQGLQFLFEYFSETQRNKGNFPGRFSGRQFSNSRSEMNVSTLELGDSALYLCASSLTGEDQPQHFGDGTRLSIL.

The CDR3 loop reads CASSVSSGGAAEAFF. CDR3 bases: TGTGCCAGCAGCGTTAGTTCGGGAGGGGCCGCTGAAGCTTTCTTT. The chain carries TRBV9 and TRBJ1-1; possibly TRBD1 for D (5 bases). Germline V lookup: CDR1 SGDLS, CDR2 YYNGEE. The CDR3 totals 15 residues. Trimming took off 2 bases at V and 6 bases at J, with 17 bases between the two ends. The complete variable domain, with remaining parts taken from reference TRBV9 and TRBJ1-1, reads DSGVTQTPKHLITATGQRVTLRCSPRSGDLSVYWYQQSLDQGLQFLIQYYNGEERAKGNILERFSAQQFPDLHSELNLSSLELGDSALYFCASSVSSGGAAEAFFGQGTRLTVV.

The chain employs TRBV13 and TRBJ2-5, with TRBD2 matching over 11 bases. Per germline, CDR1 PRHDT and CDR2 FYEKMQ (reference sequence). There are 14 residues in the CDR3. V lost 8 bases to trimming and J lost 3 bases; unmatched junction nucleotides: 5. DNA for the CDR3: TGTGCCAGCCTTACTAGCGGGAGTGAAGAGACCCAGTACTTC. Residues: CASLTSGSEETQYF.